The 20 T cell receptor beta chains presented below share a single source sample, sequenced in a study of HIV-infected patients and healthy controls. Each CDR3 protein gets one entry after TCRdb re-called the 5' RACE reads with MiXCR. The profile covers tens of thousands of distinct CDR3 sequences, with about 19% appearing a single time and 1.4% taken by the ten largest. Sequenced sample: CD4+ T cells from blood. Receptors were obtained from a human donor in good health.

In this sample, this clonotype turned up a few times. The chain combines TRBV7-2 with TRBJ1-1; D unresolved. This CDR3 comprises 15 residues. The V gene lost 1 base and the J gene lost 4 bases, with 13 bases spanning the gap. Germline lookup yields CDR1 SGHTA and CDR2 FQGNSA. CDR3 DNA: TGTGCCAGCAGCTTAGGGTCACGGTGGGGCACTGAAGCTTTCTTT. It translates to CASSLGSRWGTEAFF. The whole variable domain, remainder taken from reference TRBV7-2 and TRBJ1-1, is GAGVSQSPSNKVTEKGKDVELRCDPISGHTALYWYRQSLGQGLEFLIYFQGNSAPDKSGLPSDRFSAERTGGSVSTLTIQRTQQEDSAVYLCASSLGSRWGTEAFFGQGTRLTVV.

By share, this clonotype counts as medium-sized. The chain couples TRBV20-1 to TRBJ1-4; D not certain. The germline gives CDR1 DFQATT, CDR2 SNEGSKA (reference sequence). This CDR3 has 15 amino acids. V gave up 1 base and J gave up 0 bases, with 9 bases separating them. CDR3 DNA: TGCAGTGCTAGAGGTGCGCTCCCAACTAATGAAAAACTGTTTTTT. Its translation is CSARGALPTNEKLFF.

This clonotype was observed a few times. CDR3 DNA: TGTGCCAGCAGAAGGACCGACAACTACGAGCAGTACTTC. Translation: CASRRTDNYEQYF. The chain couples TRBV11-2 to TRBJ2-7; D unresolved. The CDR3 has 13 amino acids. V dropped 6 bases and J dropped 3 bases, with 12 bases sitting between them. Per germline, CDR1 SGHAT and CDR2 FQNNGV. Looking up the rest from reference TRBV11-2 and TRBJ2-7 gives the full variable domain: EAGVAQSPRYKIIEKRQSVAFWCNPISGHATLYWYQQILGQGPKLLIQFQNNGVVDDSQLPKDRFSAERLKGVDSTLKIQPAKLEDSAVYLCASRRTDNYEQYFGPGTRLTVT.

This clonotype showed up many times. The V and J genes are TRBV20-1 and TRBJ1-2; a possible D gene is TRBD1 (6 bases). This CDR3 has 11 residues. Germline V gene lookup returns CDR1 DFQATT and CDR2 SNEGSKA (reference sequence). V lost 0 bases, J lost 12 bases, and 11 bases lay in between. The CDR3 coding sequence is TGCAGTGCTAGAGAGAACAGGGCTCACACCTTC. Protein: CSARENRAHTF.

The chain recombines TRBV19 with TRBJ2-3; the match to TRBD2 covers 11 bases. The CDR3 has 17 residues. The V gene's germline CDR1 is LNHDA and CDR2 SQIVND (reference sequence). V gave up 3 bases and J gave up 4 bases; unmatched junction bases: 9. The CDR3 DNA sequence: TGTGCCAGTAGTATTTGGGTACTAGCGGGAGCAGCAGATACGCAGTATTTT. This codes for CASSIWVLAGAADTQYF.

This clonotype showed up many times. V gene TRBV5-1 combines with J gene TRBJ2-5, with unresolved D. CDR1 is SGHRS and CDR2 is YFSETQ in the germline V gene. Between the trimmed V and J ends, which lost 4 bases and 4 bases, there was a span of 8 bases. CDR3 length equals 12 residues. As DNA, the CDR3 is TGCGCCAGCAGCCTCGGGTTAGAGACCCAGTACTTC. This gives the protein CASSLGLETQYF.

This clonotype was seen at least ten times. This chain connects TRBV5-1 to TRBJ2-3; weak D call: TRBD2 (6 bases). Trimming took 0 bases from V and 3 from J, leaving 17 bases between them. CDR1 is SGHRS and CDR2 is YFSETQ in the germline V gene. The CDR3 runs 17 residues. The CDR3 here is CASSLVSGRTSTDTQYF. The CDR3 DNA reads TGCGCCAGCAGCTTGGTAAGCGGGCGGACCAGTACAGATACGCAGTATTTT.

This clonotype was counted many times. The chain joins TRBV6-2 or TRBV6-3 to TRBJ1-2, with D hard to call. The CDR3 loop spans 13 amino acids. Germline loops: CDR1 MNHEY, CDR2 SVGEGT. V lost 0 bases, J lost 7 bases, and 9 bases lay in between. CDR3 bases: TGTGCCAGCAGTTACTCAGAGGGTGGTGGCTACACCTTC. This translates into CASSYSEGGGYTF.

This clonotype showed up just a few times. The chain combines TRBV7-9 with TRBJ2-7; D uncertain. The germline V and J ends were trimmed by 5 bases and 0 bases, with 14 bases remaining between them. This CDR3 has 15 amino acids. Germline values: CDR1 SEHNR, CDR2 FQNEAQ (reference sequence). CDR3 nucleotides: TGTGCCAGCAGCCCCGGACCCGCGAGCTCCTACGAGCAGTACTTC. It codes for CASSPGPASSYEQYF.

This clonotype was observed at least ten times. This chain connects TRBV6-5 to TRBJ1-2; D is possibly TRBD1 (5 bases). The CDR3 has 15 amino acids. V lost 6 bases and J lost 8, with 22 bases in between. Germline CDR1 is MNHEY and CDR2 is SVGAGI. Here the CDR3 reads CASSPSFRVIGGYTF. In DNA form, the CDR3 reads TGTGCCAGCAGCCCATCGTTCAGGGTGATCGGCGGCTACACCTTC.

The chain links TRBV7-9 to TRBJ1-5; D possibly corresponds to TRBD1 (5 bases). The germline V gene encodes CDR1 SEHNR and CDR2 FQNEAQ (reference sequence). This CDR3 is 13 amino acids long. The V gene lost 5 bases and the J gene lost 4 bases, with 9 bases spanning the gap. The DNA for the CDR3 is TGTGCCAGCAGCCAGGGTGCGAATCAGCCCCAGCATTTT. Translation gives CASSQGANQPQHF. Full variable domain (remainder filled in from reference TRBV7-9 and TRBJ1-5): DTGVSQNPRHKITKRGQNVTFRCDPISEHNRLYWYRQTLGQGPEFLTYFQNEAQLEKSRLLSDRFSAERPKGSFSTLEIQRTEQGDSAMYLCASSQGANQPQHFGDGTRLSIL.

In its sample, this clonotype was seen many times. This rearrangement joins TRBV6-5 to TRBJ1-1; the D is unclear. Germline-derived CDR1 and CDR2 are MNHEY and SVGAGI. With 0 bases removed from V and 5 bases from J, the gap between germline ends came to 7 bases. CDR3 length: 13 residues. DNA for the CDR3: TGTGCCAGCAGTTACTCAACGGATACTGAAGCTTTCTTT. Translated, it gives CASSYSTDTEAFF.

This clonotype was counted a few times. This chain links TRBV10-2 with TRBJ2-5; 8 bases are a match to TRBD2. Unmatched junction bases numbered 4, after V lost 2 bases and J lost 2 bases. This CDR3 is 15 amino acids long. The germline V gene encodes CDR1 WSHSY and CDR2 SAAADI. The CDR3 DNA reads TGCGCCAGCAGTGAGCCGGGACTAGGACAAGAGACCCAGTACTTC. It is translated as CASSEPGLGQETQYF.

This clonotype has a handful of counts. This sequence joins TRBV12-3 or TRBV12-4 and TRBJ2-7; 8 nucleotides line up with TRBD2. Germline trimming cut 7 bases from V and 3 bases from J; bases unmatched to any gene: 11. The CDR3 spans 15 residues. The CDR3: CASNHKGLGIYEQYF. Here the CDR3 DNA reads TGTGCCAGCAATCATAAGGGACTAGGCATCTACGAGCAGTACTTC.

This clonotype was recorded at least ten times. The CDR3 DNA reads as TGCAGCGTTGAGCGGGGATCAGATACGCAGTATTTT. Translation: CSVERGSDTQYF. The chain has TRBV29-1 and TRBJ2-3, with D possibly matching TRBD2 (6 bases). Germline V CDR1 and CDR2: SQVTM, ANQGSEA. Trimming removed 3 bases at V and 4 bases at J, with 8 bases between. This CDR3 comprises 12 residues.

The rearrangement uses TRBV7-9 and TRBJ2-3; perhaps TRBD2 as D (6 bases). The CDR3 extends over 16 amino acids. The V end lost 7 bases, the J end lost 3 bases, and 20 bases lay between the germline ends. Germline V lookup: CDR1 SEHNR, CDR2 FQNEAQ (reference sequence). CDR3 bases: TGTGCCAGCACCCGGGGGACCGCCCTTGGGACAGATACGCAGTATTTT. This sequence encodes CASTRGTALGTDTQYF. The complete variable domain, with remaining parts taken from reference TRBV7-9 and TRBJ2-3, reads DTGVSQNPRHKITKRGQNVTFRCDPISEHNRLYWYRQTLGQGPEFLTYFQNEAQLEKSRLLSDRFSAERPKGSFSTLEIQRTEQGDSAMYLCASTRGTALGTDTQYFGPGTRLTVL.

This clonotype came up many times. The V call is TRBV6-5, the J call TRBJ1-1, with 7 bases identical to TRBD1. CDR3 size: 13 residues. The V gene end was trimmed by 6 bases and the J gene end by 5 bases; junction bases not matched to a gene: 6. Germline CDR1 and CDR2: MNHEY and SVGAGI. The CDR3 bases are TGTGCCAGCAGATTGACAGGGCGTACTGAAGCTTTCTTT. It translates to CASRLTGRTEAFF.

This clonotype was counted many times. The gene calls are TRBV2 and TRBJ1-5; 10 nucleotides line up with TRBD1. Germline V gene sequence: CDR1 SNHLY, CDR2 FYNNEI. There are 14 residues in the CDR3. The V gene end was trimmed by 8 bases and the J gene end by 4 bases; junction bases not matched to a gene: 5. CDR3 amino acids: CASVVDRGNQPQHF. The CDR3 DNA reads TGTGCCAGCGTTGTGGACAGGGGGAATCAGCCCCAGCATTTT.

This clonotype came up many times. The chain has TRBV2 and TRBJ2-2; D is undetermined. This CDR3 region has 15 residues. V was cut by 5 bases and J by 1 base, with 11 bases left in between. CDR1 and CDR2 from the germline V gene are SNHLY and FYNNEI. The CDR3 spells CASSQGLVNTGELFF. In DNA form, the CDR3 reads TGTGCCAGCAGTCAAGGGCTTGTGAACACCGGGGAGCTGTTTTTT.

This clonotype came up many times. The genes are TRBV20-1 and TRBJ2-4; D gene unclear. This CDR3 spans 13 amino acids. The V end was cut by 4 bases, the J end by 5 bases, with 12 bases between. The germline V gene encodes CDR1 DFQATT and CDR2 SNEGSKA (reference sequence). CDR3 in amino acids: CSAIRGSENIQYF. The CDR3 region has the DNA TGCAGTGCTATCCGTGGCAGCGAAAACATTCAGTACTTC.